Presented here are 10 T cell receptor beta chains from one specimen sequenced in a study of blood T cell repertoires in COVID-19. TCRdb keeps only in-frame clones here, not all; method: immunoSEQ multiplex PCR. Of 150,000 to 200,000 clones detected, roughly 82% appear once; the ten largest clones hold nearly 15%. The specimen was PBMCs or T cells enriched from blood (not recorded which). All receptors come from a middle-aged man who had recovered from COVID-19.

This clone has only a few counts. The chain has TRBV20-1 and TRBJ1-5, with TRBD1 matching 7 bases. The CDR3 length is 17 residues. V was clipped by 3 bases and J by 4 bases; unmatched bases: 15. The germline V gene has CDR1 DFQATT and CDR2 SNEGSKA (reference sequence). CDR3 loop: CSASWTGVIGKNQPQHF. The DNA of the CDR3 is TGCAGTGCTAGTTGGACAGGCGTAATTGGGAAAAATCAGCCCCAGCATTTT.

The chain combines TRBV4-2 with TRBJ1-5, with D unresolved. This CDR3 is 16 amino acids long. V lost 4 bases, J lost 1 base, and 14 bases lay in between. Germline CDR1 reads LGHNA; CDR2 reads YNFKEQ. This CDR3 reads CASSPTVWESNQPQHF. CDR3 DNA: TGTGCCAGCAGCCCGACTGTATGGGAGAGCAATCAGCCCCAGCATTTT.

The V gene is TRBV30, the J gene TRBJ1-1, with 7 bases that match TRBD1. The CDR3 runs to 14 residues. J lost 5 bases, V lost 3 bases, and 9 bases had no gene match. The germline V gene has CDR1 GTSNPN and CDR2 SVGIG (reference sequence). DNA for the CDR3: TGTGCCTGGAGGGAAACAGGGGCCAGGACTGAAGCTTTCTTT. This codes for CAWRETGARTEAFF.

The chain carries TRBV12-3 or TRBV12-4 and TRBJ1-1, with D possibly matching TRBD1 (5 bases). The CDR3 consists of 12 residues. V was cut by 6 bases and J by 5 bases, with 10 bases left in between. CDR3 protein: CASSAGTTEAFF. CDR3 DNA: TGTGCCAGCAGCGCCGGGACTACTGAAGCTTTCTTT.

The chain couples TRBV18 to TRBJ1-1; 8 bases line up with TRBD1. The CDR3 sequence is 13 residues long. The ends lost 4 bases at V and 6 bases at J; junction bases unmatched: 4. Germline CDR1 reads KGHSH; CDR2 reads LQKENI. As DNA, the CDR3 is TGTGCCAGCTCACTTGGGACAGGATCTGAAGCTTTCTTT. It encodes CASSLGTGSEAFF.

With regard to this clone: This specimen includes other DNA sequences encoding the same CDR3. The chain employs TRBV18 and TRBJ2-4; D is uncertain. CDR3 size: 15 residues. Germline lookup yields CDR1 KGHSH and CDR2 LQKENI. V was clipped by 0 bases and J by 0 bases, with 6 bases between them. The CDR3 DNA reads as TGTGCCAGCTCACCACCTAGCTTAGCCAAAAACATTCAGTACTTC. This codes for CASSPPSLAKNIQYF.

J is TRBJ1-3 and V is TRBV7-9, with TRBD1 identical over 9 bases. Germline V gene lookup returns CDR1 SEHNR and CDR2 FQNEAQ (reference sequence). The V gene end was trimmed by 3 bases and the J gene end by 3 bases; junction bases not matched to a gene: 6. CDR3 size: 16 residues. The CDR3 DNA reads TGTGCCAGCAGCTTCCCCAGGACAGGGGATGGAAACACCATATATTTT. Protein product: CASSFPRTGDGNTIYF.

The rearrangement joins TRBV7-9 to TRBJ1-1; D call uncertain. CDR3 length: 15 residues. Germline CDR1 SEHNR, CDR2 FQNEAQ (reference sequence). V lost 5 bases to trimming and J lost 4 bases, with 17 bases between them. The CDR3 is CASSQGGGRSTEAFF. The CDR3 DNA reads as TGTGCCAGCAGCCAAGGCGGAGGCCGGAGCACTGAAGCTTTCTTT.

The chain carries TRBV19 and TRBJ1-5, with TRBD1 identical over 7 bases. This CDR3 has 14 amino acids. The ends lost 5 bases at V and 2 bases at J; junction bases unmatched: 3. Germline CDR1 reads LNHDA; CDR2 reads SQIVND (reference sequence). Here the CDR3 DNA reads TGTGCCAGTAGTGCCGGGACAGGCAATCAGCCCCAGCATTTT. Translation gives CASSAGTGNQPQHF.

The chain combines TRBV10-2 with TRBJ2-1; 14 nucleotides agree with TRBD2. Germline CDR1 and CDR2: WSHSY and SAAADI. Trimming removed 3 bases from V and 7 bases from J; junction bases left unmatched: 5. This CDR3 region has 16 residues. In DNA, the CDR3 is TGCGCCAGCAGTGAACGGACTAGCGGGGGGCAAAATGAGCAGTTCTTC. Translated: CASSERTSGGQNEQFF.